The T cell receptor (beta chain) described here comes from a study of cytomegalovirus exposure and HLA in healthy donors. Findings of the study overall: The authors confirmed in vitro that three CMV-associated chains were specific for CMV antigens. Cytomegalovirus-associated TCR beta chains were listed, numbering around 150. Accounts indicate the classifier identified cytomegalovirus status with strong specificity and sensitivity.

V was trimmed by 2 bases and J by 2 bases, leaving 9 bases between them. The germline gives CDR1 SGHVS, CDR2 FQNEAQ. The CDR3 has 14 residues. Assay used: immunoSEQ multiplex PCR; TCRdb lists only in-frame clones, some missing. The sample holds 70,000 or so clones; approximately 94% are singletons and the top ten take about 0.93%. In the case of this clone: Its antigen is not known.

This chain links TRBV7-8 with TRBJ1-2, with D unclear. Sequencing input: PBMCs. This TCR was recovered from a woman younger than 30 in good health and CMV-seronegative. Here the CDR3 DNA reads TGTGCCAGCAGCTTAAGGGAGCAGAACTATGGCTACACCTTC. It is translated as CASSLREQNYGYTF.